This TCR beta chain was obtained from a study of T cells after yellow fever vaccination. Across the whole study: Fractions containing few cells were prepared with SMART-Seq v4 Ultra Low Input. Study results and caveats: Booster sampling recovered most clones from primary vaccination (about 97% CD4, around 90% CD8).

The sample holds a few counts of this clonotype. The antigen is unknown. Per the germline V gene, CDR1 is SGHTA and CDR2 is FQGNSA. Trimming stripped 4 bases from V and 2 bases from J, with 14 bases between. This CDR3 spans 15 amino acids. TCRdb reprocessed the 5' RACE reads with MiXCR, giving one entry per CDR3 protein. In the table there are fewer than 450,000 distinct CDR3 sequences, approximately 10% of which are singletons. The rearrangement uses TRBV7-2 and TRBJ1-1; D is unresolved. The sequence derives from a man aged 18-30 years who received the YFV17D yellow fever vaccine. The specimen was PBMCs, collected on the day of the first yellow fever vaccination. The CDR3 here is CASSYQAQRNTEAFF. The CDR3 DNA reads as TGTGCCAGCAGCTACCAGGCCCAGCGTAACACTGAAGCTTTCTTT.